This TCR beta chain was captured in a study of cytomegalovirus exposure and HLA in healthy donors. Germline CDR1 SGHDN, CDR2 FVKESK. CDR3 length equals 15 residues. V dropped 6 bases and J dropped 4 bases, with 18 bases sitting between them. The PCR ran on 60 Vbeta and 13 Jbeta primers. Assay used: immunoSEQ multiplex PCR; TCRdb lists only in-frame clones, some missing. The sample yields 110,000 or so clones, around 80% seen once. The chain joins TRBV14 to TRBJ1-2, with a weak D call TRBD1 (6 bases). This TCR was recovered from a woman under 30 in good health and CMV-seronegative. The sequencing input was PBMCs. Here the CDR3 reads CASSPTQGPSYGYTF. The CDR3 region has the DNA TGTGCCAGCAGTCCAACACAGGGACCTAGCTATGGCTACACCTTC.